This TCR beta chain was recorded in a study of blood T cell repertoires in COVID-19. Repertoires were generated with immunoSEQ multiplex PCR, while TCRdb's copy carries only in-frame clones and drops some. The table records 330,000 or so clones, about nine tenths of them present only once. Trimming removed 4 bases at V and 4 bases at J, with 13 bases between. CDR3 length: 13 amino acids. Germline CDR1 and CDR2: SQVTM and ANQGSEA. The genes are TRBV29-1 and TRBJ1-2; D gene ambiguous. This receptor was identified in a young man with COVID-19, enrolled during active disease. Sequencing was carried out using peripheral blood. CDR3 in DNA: TGCAGCGTTGGACAACCTGATTCCTATGGCTACACCTTC. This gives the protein CSVGQPDSYGYTF.